This T cell receptor (beta chain) is from a study of cytomegalovirus exposure and HLA in healthy donors. General observations from the study: Beyond CMV serostatus, there was no information to go on about immune exposure.

Remarks on this clone: Its antigen is not identified.

Both 60 Vbeta primers and 13 Jbeta primers went into the PCR. Profiling relied on immunoSEQ multiplex PCR, and the TCRdb table lists in-frame clones only, not all of them. The table shows 150,000 to 200,000 clones, with more than 75% occurring only once. At collection, donors were nominally healthy, but unrecorded immune exposures were probable. Germline CDR1 KGHSH, CDR2 LQKENI. The CDR3 totals 15 residues. The source is a woman aged 45-59 years in good health and CMV-seropositive. This sequence joins TRBV18 and TRBJ2-5; 8 bases align to TRBD1. The J call may be incorrect, as the DNA end agrees better with TRBJ2-7. The specimen sequenced was PBMCs. The CDR3: CASSPGQGIFYEQYF. The CDR3 DNA reads as TGTGCCAGCTCACCAGGACAGGGCATCTTCTACGAGCAGTACTTC.